The TCR beta chain under discussion was sequenced for a study of blood T cell repertoires in COVID-19 (dated by TCRdb to about 2020). About the study as a whole: Samples from collaborators originated in the United States, Italy and Spain and spanned both the acute and convalescent phases of COVID-19. The sample metadata nearly always contained a de-identified subject ID, COVID-19 status, age in years and sex. Where available, HLA class I and class II types were obtained from metadata supplied by the sample provider rather than from assay-based typing. The repertoires were released in a freely available public database meant as a resource for research on the immune response to SARS-CoV-2. The samples were drawn from the first 160 participants of the ongoing ImmuneRACE study and from 1,254 subjects provided by 6 global collaborators. The material from the prospective study consisted of cDNA or gDNA derived from T cells, B-cell-depleted T cells, or PBMCs. The dataset comprised deeply sampled blood TCRbeta repertoires from subjects exposed to, actively infected with, or recovered from COVID-19. Study-wide findings and limitations: The amount of clinical and demographic metadata varied by source and participant and was provided uncurated.

One collaborating source in Seattle enrolled patients during active infection and followed them longitudinally through the course of disease. The collaborating institutions used their own protocols to collect whole blood in K2EDTA tubes. For TCRbeta analysis, collaborators shipped samples as frozen whole blood, isolated PBMCs, or DNA extracted from either of those sample types. Its CDR3 holds 15 amino acids, cysteine through phenylalanine. The entry retains the CDR3 DNA only, 45 bases that are in frame from base 1. The germline V gene encodes CDR1 SGHTA and CDR2 FQGNSA. V lost 5 bases and J lost 5 bases; the stretch between them is 15 bases long. TCRbeta CDR3 regions were amplified from genomic DNA by means of the immunoSEQ Assay, a bias-controlled multiplex PCR. The original pipeline was this. Nucleated cell counts per sample were estimated from amplification of reference gene primers within the assay. To quantify the absolute abundance of each unique TCRbeta CDR3 rearrangement, sequence reads were collapsed and filtered. For each sample, productive Simpson clonality was calculated by taking the square root of Simpson's diversity index across productive rearrangements. TCRdb holds this immuneACCESS table with in-frame rearrangements only. Some clones are missing; in checked studies, unresolved V genes explain under half, and the rest has no known cause. D and trimming were read from the DNA, whereas the V and J calls and clone size are those reported in that table. A total of 120,000 to 150,000 clones appear in this sample, 84% of them only once. The top ten clonotypes cover under 10% of the sample.

As regards this clone: No antigen is known for it. There are no base qualities to consult, and no much larger clone falls within one base.

This chain joins TRBV7-2 to TRBJ2-2, and possibly TRBD2, on 6 matching bases. Input material: peripheral blood. The receptor comes from a young man with COVID-19, enrolled during active disease. The DNA is as follows: TGTGCCAGCAGCAGAGAGCGGGTCCTAACCGGGGAGCTGTTTTTT. It specifies CASSRERVLTGELFF.